This T cell receptor (beta chain) is from a study of PD-1 blockade in classical Hodgkin lymphoma. The CDR3 runs to 11 residues. V was pared by 5 bases and J by 5 bases, with 6 bases between. Germline values: CDR1 SQVTM, CDR2 ANQGSEA. In every patient, relapse followed autologous stem cell transplantation, while exposure to brentuximab vedotin differed. TCRdb's table, derived via immunoSEQ multiplex PCR, lists solely in-frame clones and lacks some. The table records under 25,000 clones, 65% to 85% of them present only once. The origin of this receptor is a human donor with classical Hodgkin lymphoma. The sequencing used peripheral blood mononuclear cells (PBMCs), collected at baseline. The rearrangement joins TRBV29-1 to TRBJ2-2, with D hard to call. The CDR3 here is CSVRVTGELFF. CDR3 nucleotides: TGCAGCGTTCGAGTGACCGGGGAGCTGTTTTTT.